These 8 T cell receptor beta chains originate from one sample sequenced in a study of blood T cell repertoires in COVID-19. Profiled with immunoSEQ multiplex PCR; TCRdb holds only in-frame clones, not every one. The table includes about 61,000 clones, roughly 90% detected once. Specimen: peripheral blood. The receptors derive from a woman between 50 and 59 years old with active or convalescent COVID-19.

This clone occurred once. The CDR3 DNA sequence: TGTGCCAGCAGTTACGTAGCGGGAGGTTACAATGAGCAGTTCTTC. As protein: CASSYVAGGYNEQFF. V and J are TRBV6-5 and TRBJ2-1; 10 bases map to TRBD2. CDR3 length: 15 residues. Trimming at V came to 2 bases and at J to 4 bases, leaving 2 bases not matched to a gene. The V gene's germline CDR1 is MNHEY and CDR2 SVGAGI.

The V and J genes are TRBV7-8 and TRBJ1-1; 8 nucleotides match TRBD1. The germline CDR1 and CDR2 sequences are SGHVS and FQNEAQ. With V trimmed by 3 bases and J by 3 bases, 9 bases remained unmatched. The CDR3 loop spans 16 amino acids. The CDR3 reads CASSFVRTGTDTEAFF. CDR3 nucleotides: TGTGCCAGCAGCTTCGTCCGGACAGGGACGGACACTGAAGCTTTCTTT.

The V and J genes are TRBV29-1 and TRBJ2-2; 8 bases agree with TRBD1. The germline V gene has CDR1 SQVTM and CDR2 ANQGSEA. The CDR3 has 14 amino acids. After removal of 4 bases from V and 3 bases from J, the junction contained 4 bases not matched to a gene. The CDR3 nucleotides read TGCAGCGTTGCGGACAGGGTAGACACCGGGGAGCTGTTTTTT. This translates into CSVADRVDTGELFF.

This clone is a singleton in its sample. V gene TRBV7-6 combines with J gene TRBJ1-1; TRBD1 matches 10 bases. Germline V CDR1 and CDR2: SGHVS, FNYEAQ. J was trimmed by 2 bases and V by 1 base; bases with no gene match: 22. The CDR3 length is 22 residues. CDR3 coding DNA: TGTGCCAGCAGCTTAGAAGATGGTTGGGACAGGGGTACGGTGGGTAGTAACACTGAAGCTTTCTTT. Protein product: CASSLEDGWDRGTVGSNTEAFF.

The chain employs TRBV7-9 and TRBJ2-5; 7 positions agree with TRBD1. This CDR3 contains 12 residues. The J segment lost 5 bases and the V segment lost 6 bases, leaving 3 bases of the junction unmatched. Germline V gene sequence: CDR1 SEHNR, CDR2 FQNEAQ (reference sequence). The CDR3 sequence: CASSSGGETQYF. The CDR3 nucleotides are TGTGCCAGCAGTTCAGGGGGTGAGACCCAGTACTTC.

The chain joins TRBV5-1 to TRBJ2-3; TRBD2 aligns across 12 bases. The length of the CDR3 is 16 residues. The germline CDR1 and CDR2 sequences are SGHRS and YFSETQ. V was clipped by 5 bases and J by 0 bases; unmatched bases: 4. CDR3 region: CASRGGTSGSTDTQYF. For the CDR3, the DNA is TGCGCCAGCAGGGGCGGGACTAGCGGGAGCACAGATACGCAGTATTTT.

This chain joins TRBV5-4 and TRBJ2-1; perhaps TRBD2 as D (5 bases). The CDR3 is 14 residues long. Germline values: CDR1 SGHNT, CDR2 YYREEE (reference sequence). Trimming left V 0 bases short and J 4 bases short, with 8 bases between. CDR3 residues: CASSLDPGYNEQFF. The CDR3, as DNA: TGTGCCAGCAGCTTGGATCCGGGGTACAATGAGCAGTTCTTC.

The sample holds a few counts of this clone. The CDR3 coding sequence is TGCGCCAGCAGTGAAGGATTAGGCGGATCCTACGAGCAGTACTTC. It codes for CASSEGLGGSYEQYF. The chain carries TRBV10-1 and TRBJ2-7; D call uncertain. CDR3 length: 15 amino acids. V lost 3 bases and J lost 1, with 13 bases in between. Germline V CDR1 and CDR2: WNHNN, SYGVQD (reference sequence).